The 20 T cell receptor beta chains below were found in one sample sequenced in a study of regulatory T cells in long-lasting Graves disease. Relying on iRepertoire HTBI primers and Arm-PCR of CDR3 regions, the team built TCR beta libraries. TCRdb re-called the multiplex PCR reads with MiXCR, one entry per CDR3 protein. The table includes around 300,000 distinct CDR3 sequences, 22% detected once. Time point here: persistent/refractory GD, antithyroid drugs over 5 years with positive TRAb. There was RNA extracted from PBMCs, and the TCR library was made from it. This specimen consisted of peripheral blood mononuclear cells (PBMCs), obtained when the disease was refractory, from a patient treated with antithyroid drugs. These receptors originate from a female donor with Graves disease.

The chain combines TRBV5-1 with TRBJ2-1, with D perhaps matching TRBD2 (6 bases). The V gene's germline CDR1 is SGHRS and CDR2 YFSETQ. Trimming stripped 4 bases from V and 7 bases from J, with 21 bases between. The CDR3 totals 16 residues. The CDR3: CASSPPGTMGGNEQFF. The CDR3 coding sequence is TGCGCCAGCAGCCCCCCCGGGACGATGGGGGGAAATGAGCAGTTCTTC.

A word on this clonotype: Just one base apart from a much larger clone, this may be a read error. The V gene is TRBV6-9, the J gene TRBJ2-5, with D perhaps TRBD2 (5 bases). The V and J ends lost 2 bases and 2 bases respectively, with 15 bases between them. There are 16 residues in the CDR3. The germline CDR1 and CDR2 sequences are MNHGY and SVAAGI. The CDR3 sequence is CASSYLPAATQETQYF. The CDR3 DNA follows: TGTGCCAGCAGTTATCTCCCAGCGGCTACGCAAGAGACCCAGTACTTC.

This clonotype was seen just once. The chain joins TRBV18 to TRBJ2-3; D unclear. Germline-derived CDR1 and CDR2 are KGHSH and LQKENI. Trimming removed 2 bases from V and 0 bases from J, with 6 bases in between. This CDR3 has 14 amino acids. CDR3 region: CASSPEASTDTQYF. The CDR3 DNA reads TGTGCCAGCTCACCAGAGGCTAGCACAGATACGCAGTATTTT.

The chain links TRBV30 to TRBJ2-1; D might be TRBD2 (6 bases). Per germline, CDR1 GTSNPN and CDR2 SVGIG (reference sequence). The ends were cut back, 5 bases at V and 9 bases at J, with 20 bases in the middle. The CDR3 is 14 residues long. CDR3 sequence: CAWGPGTFMGEQFF. In DNA, the CDR3 is TGTGCCTGGGGTCCCGGGACTTTTATGGGTGAGCAGTTCTTC.

This clonotype has at least ten counts. This chain links TRBV11-2 with TRBJ2-5; 10 bases are shared with TRBD2. Germline CDR1 SGHAT, CDR2 FQNNGV. The CDR3 totals 16 residues. J gave up 5 bases and V 1 base, and 7 bases lay outside the gene matches. CDR3 nucleotides: TGTGCCAGCAGCTTAGCTGCTAGCGGGAGTTTGGAGACCCAGTACTTC. Translation gives CASSLAASGSLETQYF.

This clonotype showed up many times. V and J are TRBV13 and TRBJ2-1; D possibly corresponds to TRBD2 (6 bases). There are 15 residues in the CDR3. The germline CDR1 and CDR2 sequences are PRHDT and FYEKMQ (reference sequence). The ends were cut back, 6 bases at V and 0 bases at J, with 12 bases in the middle. Here the CDR3 reads CASRASASSYNEQFF. CDR3 DNA sequence: TGTGCCAGCAGAGCTAGCGCCAGCTCCTACAATGAGCAGTTCTTC.

This clonotype was picked up many times. V and J are TRBV20-1 and TRBJ1-6; 7 bases map to TRBD1. The CDR3 contains 15 residues. Per germline, CDR1 DFQATT and CDR2 SNEGSKA (reference sequence). Trimming at V came to 0 bases and at J to 11 bases, leaving 10 bases not matched to a gene. CDR3 DNA sequence: TGCAGTGCTAGAGACCCCGAATACAGGGGAGCACCCCTCCACTTT. Residues: CSARDPEYRGAPLHF.

The rearrangement links TRBV4-3 to TRBJ2-2; TRBD2 might be the D (7 bases). V was cut by 0 bases and J by 6 bases, with 20 bases left in between. The V gene's germline CDR1 is LGHNA and CDR2 YSLEER. The CDR3 is made up of 18 amino acids. CDR3 bases: TGCGCCAGCAGCCAAGAGGCGGTAGGGGGGGGAGTGGCCGGGGAGCTGTTTTTT. It yields the protein CASSQEAVGGGVAGELFF.

This chain links TRBV5-4 with TRBJ1-5, with 8 bases matching TRBD1. There are 16 residues in the CDR3. Germline lookup yields CDR1 SGHNT and CDR2 YYREEE (reference sequence). V trimming: 4 bases; J trimming: 0 bases; junction bases outside the gene matches: 6. As DNA, the CDR3 is TGTGCCAGCAGCATCTGGACAGGGTCTAGCAATCAGCCCCAGCATTTT. Translated, it gives CASSIWTGSSNQPQHF.

This CDR3 is CATSKLAGGPGNEQFF. CDR3 sequence (DNA): TGTGCCACCAGTAAACTAGCGGGAGGGCCGGGGAATGAGCAGTTCTTC. The gene calls are TRBV15 and TRBJ2-1; 13 nucleotides match TRBD2. Germline V gene lookup returns CDR1 LNHNV and CDR2 YYDKDF (reference sequence). The CDR3 sequence is 16 residues long. With V trimmed by 6 bases and J by 7 bases, 9 bases remained unmatched.

V gene TRBV27 combines with J gene TRBJ2-2; D remains unclear. Germline V CDR1 and CDR2: MNHEY, SMNVEV (reference sequence). The length of the CDR3 is 14 residues. Trimming pared 5 bases from V and 4 bases from J, leaving 11 bases between. The CDR3, as DNA: TGTGCCAGCAGTCACCAAGGTCCCACCGGGGAGCTGTTTTTT. Amino acid sequence: CASSHQGPTGELFF.

On this clonotype itself: A far larger clone is just one base off, so this is likely a read error. The chain recombines TRBV28 with TRBJ2-5; D gene unclear. The tail of the sequence fits TRBJ2-7 better, so the J call may be wrong. Per germline, CDR1 MDHEN and CDR2 SYDVKM. CDR3 size: 14 residues. The CDR3 here is CASSLLASLYEQYF. Written as DNA, the CDR3 is TGTGCCAGCAGTTTACTGGCTAGTCTCTACGAGCAGTACTTC.

This clonotype was recorded many times. The chain has TRBV11-2 and TRBJ1-1; perhaps TRBD1 as D (5 bases). Per germline, CDR1 SGHAT and CDR2 FQNNGV. CDR3 length: 14 residues. V lost 4 bases and J 3 bases, leaving 12 bases between the germline ends. CDR3 sequence (DNA): TGTGCCAGCAGCTCGGGGGAAGGGTACACTGAAGCTTTCTTT. Its protein product is CASSSGEGYTEAFF.

This rearrangement joins TRBV12-3 or TRBV12-4 to TRBJ1-5; D is possibly TRBD1 (5 bases). CDR3 length: 15 residues. V dropped 8 bases and J dropped 1 base, with 15 bases sitting between them. CDR3: CASRRSGGSNQPQHF. CDR3 nucleotide sequence: TGTGCCAGCCGGCGATCCGGGGGAAGCAATCAGCCCCAGCATTTT.

This clonotype has only a few counts. This chain joins TRBV18 and TRBJ1-5; no clear D gene. The CDR3 length is 12 residues. V dropped 6 bases and J dropped 7 bases, with 10 bases sitting between them. Looked up from germline, CDR1 is KGHSH and CDR2 is LQKENI. CDR3 protein: CASSLGWQPQHF. CDR3 nucleotides: TGTGCCAGCTCTCTAGGTTGGCAGCCCCAGCATTTT.

Turning to this clonotype: This could be a read error, since a much larger clone is one nucleotide away. The chain couples TRBV3-1 to TRBJ1-2; D call uncertain. V lost 0 bases and J 7 bases, leaving 18 bases between the germline ends. The CDR3 has 16 amino acids. Germline CDR1 reads LGHDT; CDR2 reads YNNKEL (reference sequence). CDR3 DNA: TGTGCCAGCAGCCAAGAGATAGAAGCGGATTTCTGTGGCTACACCTTC. The encoded protein is CASSQEIEADFCGYTF.

The V call is TRBV19, the J call TRBJ2-7; 8 bases match TRBD1. CDR1 and CDR2 from the germline V gene are LNHDA and SQIVND (reference sequence). This CDR3 is built from 13 residues. V lost 8 bases, J lost 7 bases, and 10 bases stayed unmatched. The CDR3, as DNA: TGTGCCAGTTCCCTCGGGACAGGTTGGGAGCAGTACTTC. It yields the protein CASSLGTGWEQYF.

On this clonotype: This may be a read error, as it is one base from a much larger clone. The J gene is TRBJ1-2, the V gene TRBV29-1, with no clear D. Germline V CDR1 and CDR2: SQVTM, ANQGSEA. Trimming cost V 0 bases and J 4 bases, with 9 bases left between them. The CDR3 is 13 residues long. The CDR3 coding sequence is TGCAGCGTTGAAGACGCAAGGACCTATGGCTACACCTTC. Translated: CSVEDARTYGYTF.

J is TRBJ1-3 and V is TRBV6-9; no clear D gene. Germline CDR1 and CDR2: MNHGY and SVAAGI. This CDR3 has 14 amino acids. Trimming removed 3 bases from V and 4 bases from J, with 10 bases in between. The CDR3 nucleotides are TGTGCCAGCAGTTACCTGGGTTCGGGAAACACCATATATTTT. Protein sequence: CASSYLGSGNTIYF.

This clonotype has only a few counts. This chain connects TRBV6-1 to TRBJ1-6, with D maybe TRBD1 (5 bases). This CDR3 contains 14 residues. Trimming left V 7 bases short and J 7 bases short, with 14 bases between. Germline CDR1 is MNHNS and CDR2 is SASEGT. CDR3 coding DNA: TGTGCCAGCACTTTACGGGGCGAGAATTCACCCCTCCACTTT. This sequence encodes CASTLRGENSPLHF.